Below, 15 T cell receptor beta chains from the same sample are listed, as sequenced in a study of identical twins. MiXCR, applied by TCRdb to the 5' RACE reads, yields one record per CDR3 protein. The sample records around 530,000 distinct CDR3 sequences, 15% being singletons. This same sample was also taken into another study, of yellow fever vaccine responses in identical twins.

Specimen: CD4+ T cells sorted from blood. These receptor sequences come from a woman in her late teens or twenties in good health.

This clonotype was seen a few times. V gene TRBV5-1 combines with J gene TRBJ1-1; the D gene is possibly TRBD1 (6 bases). Trimming removed 4 bases at V and 1 base at J, with 11 bases between. The CDR3 consists of 14 residues. Germline V CDR1 and CDR2: SGHRS, YFSETQ. As DNA, the CDR3 is TGCGCCAGCAGCCGGGACAATTCGAACACTGAAGCTTTCTTT. Translated: CASSRDNSNTEAFF.

This clonotype has at least ten counts. The chain links TRBV5-1 to TRBJ2-5, with 9 nucleotides matching TRBD1. The CDR3 has 14 amino acids. Germline values: CDR1 SGHRS, CDR2 YFSETQ. V lost 7 bases to trimming and J lost 0 bases; unmatched junction nucleotides: 4. DNA of the CDR3: TGCGCCAGCTGGACAGGGGTGTACCAAGAGACCCAGTACTTC. The encoded protein is CASWTGVYQETQYF.

This chain connects TRBV7-9 to TRBJ1-2; 7 bases fit TRBD1. V shed 2 bases, J shed 5 bases, and the junction held 8 bases outside the gene matches. The CDR3 consists of 15 residues. Germline lookup yields CDR1 SEHNR and CDR2 FQNEAQ (reference sequence). CDR3: CASSLSNGQAYGYTF. The CDR3 DNA reads as TGTGCCAGCAGCTTATCCAACGGACAGGCATATGGCTACACCTTC.

This clonotype turned up a few times. The genes are TRBV5-1 and TRBJ2-1; D is perhaps TRBD2 (6 bases). The CDR3 loop spans 14 amino acids. Trimming took off 5 bases at V and 8 bases at J, with 17 bases between the two ends. Germline CDR1 is SGHRS and CDR2 is YFSETQ. The CDR3: CASSSGLLGDEQFF. CDR3 DNA: TGCGCCAGCAGTTCGGGACTCCTGGGGGATGAGCAGTTCTTC. Together with reference TRBV5-1 and TRBJ2-1, the CDR3 gives the full variable domain: KAGVTQTPRYLIKTRGQQVTLSCSPISGHRSVSWYQQTPGQGLQFLFEYFSETQRNKGNFPGRFSGRQFSNSRSEMNVSTLELGDSALYLCASSSGLLGDEQFFGPGTRLTVL.

In this sample, this clonotype turned up a few times. J is TRBJ2-1 and V is TRBV11-2; TRBD2 matches 12 bases. Trimming at V came to 3 bases and at J to 3 bases, leaving 6 bases not matched to a gene. The CDR3 loop spans 17 amino acids. The germline gives CDR1 SGHAT, CDR2 FQNNGV. The CDR3 protein is CASSFLAGGGNYNEQFF. CDR3 sequence (DNA): TGTGCCAGCAGCTTCCTAGCGGGGGGGGGGAACTACAATGAGCAGTTCTTC.

This rearrangement joins TRBV6-5 to TRBJ1-5; 7 bases align to TRBD1. CDR3 length: 14 amino acids. The germline V gene has CDR1 MNHEY and CDR2 SVGAGI. V trimming: 4 bases; J trimming: 6 bases; junction bases outside the gene matches: 6. CDR3 sequence reads: CASSLKQGPQPQHF. The CDR3 DNA reads TGTGCCAGCAGTTTAAAACAGGGGCCTCAGCCCCAGCATTTT.

V and J are TRBV6-5 and TRBJ1-6; D is unclear. Germline V gives CDR1 MNHEY, CDR2 SVGAGI. CDR3 length equals 14 residues. V was trimmed by 0 bases and J by 10 bases, leaving 10 bases between them. In DNA form, the CDR3 reads TGTGCCAGCAGTTACTCGACCATGGGCTCACCCCTCCACTTT. Its translation: CASSYSTMGSPLHF.

V usage is TRBV6-5 and J usage is TRBJ1-3; possibly TRBD1 for D (5 bases). Germline-derived CDR1 and CDR2 are MNHEY and SVGAGI. The CDR3 is made up of 16 amino acids. V was pared by 4 bases and J by 0 bases, with 13 bases between. CDR3 sequence: CASSSFGQGSGNTIYF. For the CDR3, the DNA is TGTGCCAGCAGTTCCTTCGGGCAGGGCTCTGGAAACACCATATATTTT.

This chain connects TRBV9 to TRBJ2-1; D perhaps matches TRBD1 (6 bases). Germline loops: CDR1 SGDLS, CDR2 YYNGEE. CDR3 length equals 15 residues. V was clipped by 2 bases and J by 3 bases, with 12 bases between them. The CDR3 is CASSVGDIRYNEQFF. For the CDR3, the DNA is TGTGCCAGCAGCGTTGGGGACATTCGCTACAATGAGCAGTTCTTC.

V usage is TRBV12-3 or TRBV12-4 and J usage is TRBJ2-2; a possible D gene is TRBD1 (5 bases). The V and J ends lost 7 bases and 3 bases respectively, with 12 bases between them. The CDR3 sequence is 14 residues long. The CDR3: CASTFPGYTGELFF. CDR3 coding DNA: TGTGCCAGCACCTTCCCAGGGTACACCGGGGAGCTGTTTTTT.

The chain has TRBV24-1 and TRBJ2-4; no firm D call. Germline V CDR1 and CDR2: KGHDR, SFDVKD. V dropped 4 bases and J dropped 4 bases, with 13 bases sitting between them. There are 15 residues in the CDR3. CDR3 DNA sequence: TGTGCCACCAGTGACCCCACCGACACAAAAAACATTCAGTACTTC. It codes for CATSDPTDTKNIQYF.

This chain links TRBV9 with TRBJ1-6; no reliable D call. The CDR3 has 15 amino acids. V was pared by 0 bases and J by 8 bases, with 12 bases between. Germline CDR1 SGDLS, CDR2 YYNGEE. The CDR3 spells CASSVEPGPDSPLHF. The CDR3, as DNA: TGTGCCAGCAGCGTAGAACCTGGTCCCGATTCACCCCTCCACTTT.

The table lists this clonotype with a few counts. The chain employs TRBV29-1 and TRBJ2-1; 11 positions match TRBD2. V was clipped by 7 bases and J by 4 bases; unmatched bases: 3. CDR1 and CDR2 from the germline V gene are SQVTM and ANQGSEA. This CDR3 is 13 amino acids long. The CDR3 region has the DNA TGCAGCGATAGGACTAGCGGGTACAATGAGCAGTTCTTC. Its protein is CSDRTSGYNEQFF.

The chain uses TRBV6-1 and TRBJ2-3, with D maybe TRBD1 (6 bases). Germline values: CDR1 MNHNS, CDR2 SASEGT. V lost 5 bases to trimming and J lost 2 bases, with 11 bases between them. The CDR3 has 14 amino acids. The CDR3 is CASSPRTVTDTQYF. CDR3 DNA: TGTGCCAGCAGTCCCAGGACAGTCACAGATACGCAGTATTTT.

This sequence joins TRBV20-1 and TRBJ1-2; 8 nucleotides match TRBD1. CDR3 length equals 13 residues. CDR1 and CDR2 from the germline V gene are DFQATT and SNEGSKA (reference sequence). V lost 3 bases to trimming and J lost 4 bases; unmatched junction nucleotides: 4. CDR3 protein: CSASFGTGYGYTF. CDR3 coding DNA: TGCAGTGCTAGTTTCGGGACAGGCTATGGCTACACCTTC.